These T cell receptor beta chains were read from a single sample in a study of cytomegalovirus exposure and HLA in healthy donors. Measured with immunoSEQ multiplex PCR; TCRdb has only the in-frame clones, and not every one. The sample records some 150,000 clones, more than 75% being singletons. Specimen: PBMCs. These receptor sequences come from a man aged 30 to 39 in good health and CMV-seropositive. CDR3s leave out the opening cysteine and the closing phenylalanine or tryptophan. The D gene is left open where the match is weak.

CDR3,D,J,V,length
ASRFGTTRGEQY,TRBD2,TRBJ2-7,TRBV2,12
ASNILGAQETQY,-,TRBJ2-5,TRBV7-8,12
ASSLPGEGRETEAF,-,TRBJ1-1,TRBV28,14
ASSPGLRDGIYEQY,-,TRBJ2-7,TRBV5-1,14
ASSLSGAAGTYEQY,-,TRBJ2-7,TRBV11-3,14
ASSSRSGGSYGYT,TRBD1,TRBJ1-2,TRBV27,13
ASSSPGTRGYT,-,TRBJ1-2,TRBV5-4,11
SAAGATEAF,-,TRBJ1-1,TRBV20-1,9
ASSVTGRLRTDTQY,-,TRBJ2-3,TRBV13,14
ASSYGTDFYEQY,TRBD1,TRBJ2-7,TRBV6-6,12
ASSLAQGEYEQY,TRBD1,TRBJ2-7,TRBV7-9,12
ASRPGTSGSWDGELF,TRBD2,TRBJ2-2,TRBV28,15
ASSLQGSTEAF,-,TRBJ1-1,TRBV7-3,11
AISGQGSLY,-,TRBJ2-7,TRBV10-3,9
ASSRDREETQY,TRBD1,TRBJ2-5,TRBV18,11
ASSFSGGTSDDEQY,TRBD2,TRBJ2-7,TRBV28,14
ASSVDGSGRGEKLF,-,TRBJ1-4,TRBV9,14
ASSHRVSGNTIY,-,TRBJ1-3,TRBV28,12
ASSLRLAGVITDTQY,TRBD2,TRBJ2-3,TRBV7-9,15
ASSSPGTGGPGELF,TRBD1,TRBJ2-2,TRBV27,14
ASSLVTVNEQF,-,TRBJ2-1,TRBV5-5,11
ASSVGQYQPQH,-,TRBJ1-5,TRBV9,11
ASSYQEVGTEAF,-,TRBJ1-1,TRBV6-5,12
ATSPLLDDNEQF,-,TRBJ2-1,TRBV15,12
ASSAASGRTPYEQY,TRBD2,TRBJ2-7,TRBV9,14
ASITSAGAPLNEQF,TRBD2,TRBJ2-1,TRBV7-2,14
ASSNSNRDSNQPQH,-,TRBJ1-5,TRBV6-6,14
ASSLATSGYEQY,TRBD2,TRBJ2-7,TRBV5-1,12
ASSLLRGGYT,-,TRBJ1-2,TRBV7-2,10
ASSTSRDRYSGANVLT,TRBD1,TRBJ2-6,TRBV5-6,16
ASSLRLGASGANVLT,-,TRBJ2-6,TRBV27,15
ASSRGSAIYTGELF,-,TRBJ2-2,TRBV13,14
ASALDRVEAF,-,TRBJ1-1,TRBV5-5,10